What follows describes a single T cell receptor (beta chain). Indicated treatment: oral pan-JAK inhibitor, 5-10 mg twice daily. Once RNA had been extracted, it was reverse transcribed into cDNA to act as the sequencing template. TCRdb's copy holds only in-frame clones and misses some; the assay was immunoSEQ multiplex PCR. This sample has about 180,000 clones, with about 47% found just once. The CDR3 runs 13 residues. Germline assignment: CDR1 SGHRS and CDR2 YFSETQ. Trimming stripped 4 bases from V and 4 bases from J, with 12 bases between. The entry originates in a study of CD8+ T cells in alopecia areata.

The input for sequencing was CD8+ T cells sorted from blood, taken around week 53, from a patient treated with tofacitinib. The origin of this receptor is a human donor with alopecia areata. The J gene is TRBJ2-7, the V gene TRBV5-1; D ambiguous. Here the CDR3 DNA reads TGCGCCAGCAGCATGTCTGACGGTTACGAGCAGTACTTC. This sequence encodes CASSMSDGYEQYF.